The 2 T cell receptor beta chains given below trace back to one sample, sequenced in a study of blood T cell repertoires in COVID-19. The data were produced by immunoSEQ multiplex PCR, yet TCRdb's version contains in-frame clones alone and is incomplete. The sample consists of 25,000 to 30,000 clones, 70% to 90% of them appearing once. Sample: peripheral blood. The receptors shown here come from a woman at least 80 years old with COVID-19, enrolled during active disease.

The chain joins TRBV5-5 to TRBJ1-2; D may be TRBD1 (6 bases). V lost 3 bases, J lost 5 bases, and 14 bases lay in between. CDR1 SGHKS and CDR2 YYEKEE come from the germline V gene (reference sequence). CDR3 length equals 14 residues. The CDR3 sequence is CASSSNRANYGYTF. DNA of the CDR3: TGTGCCAGCAGCTCAAACAGGGCAAATTATGGCTACACCTTC.

CDR3 coding DNA: TGCGCCAGCAGCTTGATTCTCAGGGGGGAGCAGTTCTTC. It translates to CASSLILRGEQFF. This chain connects TRBV5-1 to TRBJ2-1; 7 bases are a match to TRBD1. Germline V gene sequence: CDR1 SGHRS, CDR2 YFSETQ. V shed 1 base, J shed 10 bases, and the junction held 5 bases outside the gene matches. CDR3 length equals 13 residues.